This TCR beta chain is drawn from a study of response to subunit inactivated influenza vaccine. Study-level points and caveats: Each seasonal flu vaccination may recruit only limited new T cells, authors suggested.

This clonotype was counted once. What it binds is unknown. CDR1 is DFQATT, CDR2 SNEGSKA, per germline (reference sequence). Between the trimmed V and J ends, which lost 5 bases and 3 bases, there was a span of 17 bases. The CDR3 covers 15 residues. TCRdb passed the RT-PCR reads through MiXCR, listing each CDR3 protein once. In the table there are roughly 630,000 distinct CDR3 sequences, 11% to 15% of which are singletons. The TCR was taken from a man between 50 and 59 years old who received an inactivated influenza vaccine. This chain links TRBV20-1 with TRBJ1-3; tentative D call: TRBD1 (6 bases). Specimen: PBMCs from blood, collected less than 15 days before vaccination. The CDR3 loop is CSAGTAGALGNTIYF. CDR3 DNA sequence: TGCAGTGCTGGAACGGCAGGGGCACTTGGAAACACCATATATTTT.